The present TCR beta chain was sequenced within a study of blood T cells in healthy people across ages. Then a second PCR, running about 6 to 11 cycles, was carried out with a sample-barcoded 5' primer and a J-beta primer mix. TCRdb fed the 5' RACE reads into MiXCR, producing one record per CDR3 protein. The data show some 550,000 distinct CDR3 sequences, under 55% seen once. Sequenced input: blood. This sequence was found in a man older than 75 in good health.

The CDR3 sequence is CASGLEVGEYNEQFF. DNA of the CDR3: TGTGCCAGCGGACTTGAGGTGGGCGAGTACAATGAGCAGTTCTTC. V usage is TRBV7-2 and J usage is TRBJ2-1, with D perhaps TRBD2 (5 bases). The germline gives CDR1 SGHTA, CDR2 FQGNSA. CDR3 length: 15 amino acids. Trimming pared 8 bases from V and 4 bases from J, leaving 18 bases between.